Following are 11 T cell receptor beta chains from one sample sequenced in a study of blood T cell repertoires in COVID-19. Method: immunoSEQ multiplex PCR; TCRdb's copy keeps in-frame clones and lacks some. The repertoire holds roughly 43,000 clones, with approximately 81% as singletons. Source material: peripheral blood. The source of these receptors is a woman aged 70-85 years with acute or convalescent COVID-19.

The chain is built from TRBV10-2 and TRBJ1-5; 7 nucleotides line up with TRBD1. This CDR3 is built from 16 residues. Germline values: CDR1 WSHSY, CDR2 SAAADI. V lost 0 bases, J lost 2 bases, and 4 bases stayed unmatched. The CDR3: CASSESRQGGNQPQHF. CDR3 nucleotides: TGCGCCAGCAGTGAGTCGAGACAGGGAGGCAATCAGCCCCAGCATTTT.

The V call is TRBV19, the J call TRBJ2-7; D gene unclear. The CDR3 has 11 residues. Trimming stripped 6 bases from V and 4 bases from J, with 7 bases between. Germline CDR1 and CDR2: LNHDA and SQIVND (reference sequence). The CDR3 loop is CASRVGYEQYF. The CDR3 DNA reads TGTGCCAGTAGGGTCGGTTACGAGCAGTACTTC.

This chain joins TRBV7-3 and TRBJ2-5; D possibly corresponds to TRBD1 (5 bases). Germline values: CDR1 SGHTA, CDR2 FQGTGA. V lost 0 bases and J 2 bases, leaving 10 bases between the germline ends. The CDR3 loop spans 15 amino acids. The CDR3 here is CASSLTQGPQETQYF. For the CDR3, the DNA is TGTGCCAGCAGCTTAACGCAGGGCCCGCAAGAGACCCAGTACTTC.

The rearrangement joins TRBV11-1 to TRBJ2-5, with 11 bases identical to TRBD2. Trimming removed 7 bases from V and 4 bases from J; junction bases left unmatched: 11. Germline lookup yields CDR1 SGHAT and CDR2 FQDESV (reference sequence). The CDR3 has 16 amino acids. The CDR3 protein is CASIRGLAGGGETQYF. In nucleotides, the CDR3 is TGTGCCAGCATACGGGGGCTAGCGGGAGGAGGAGAGACCCAGTACTTC.

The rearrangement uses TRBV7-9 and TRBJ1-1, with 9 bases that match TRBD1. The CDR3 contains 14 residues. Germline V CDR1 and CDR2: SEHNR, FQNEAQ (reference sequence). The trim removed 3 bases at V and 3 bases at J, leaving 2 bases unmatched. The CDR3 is CASSLTGGDTEAFF. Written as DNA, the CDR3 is TGTGCCAGCAGCTTGACAGGGGGTGACACTGAAGCTTTCTTT.

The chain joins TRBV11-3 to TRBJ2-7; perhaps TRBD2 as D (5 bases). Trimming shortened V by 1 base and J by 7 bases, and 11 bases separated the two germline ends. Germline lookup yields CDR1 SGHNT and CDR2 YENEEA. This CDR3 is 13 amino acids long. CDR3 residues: CASSLVQTGEQYF. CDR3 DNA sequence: TGTGCCAGCAGCTTAGTACAGACGGGAGAGCAGTACTTC.

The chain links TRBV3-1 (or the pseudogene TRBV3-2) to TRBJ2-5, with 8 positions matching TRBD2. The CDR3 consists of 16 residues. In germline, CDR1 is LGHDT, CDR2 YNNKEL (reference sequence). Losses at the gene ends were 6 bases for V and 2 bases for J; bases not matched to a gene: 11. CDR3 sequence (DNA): TGTGCCAGCAGACCACACAGCGGGAGCCGGCAAGAGACCCAGTACTTC. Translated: CASRPHSGSRQETQYF.

This CDR3 is CASSTAFAVTNEKLFF. Written as DNA, the CDR3 is TGTGCCAGTAGTACCGCCTTTGCGGTAACTAATGAAAAACTGTTTTTT. This rearrangement joins TRBV19 to TRBJ1-4; D remains unclear. Germline CDR1 reads LNHDA; CDR2 reads SQIVND (reference sequence). V shed 4 bases and J shed 1 base, with 13 bases lying between them. The CDR3 extends over 16 amino acids.

The CDR3 nucleotides read TGTGCCAGCAGTTCTGGGACAGACTATGGCTACACCTTC. This sequence encodes CASSSGTDYGYTF. The chain links TRBV28 to TRBJ1-2; 7 nucleotides align to TRBD1. The CDR3 length is 13 residues. In germline, CDR1 is MDHEN, CDR2 SYDVKM. After removal of 4 bases from V and 3 bases from J, the junction contained 2 bases not matched to a gene.

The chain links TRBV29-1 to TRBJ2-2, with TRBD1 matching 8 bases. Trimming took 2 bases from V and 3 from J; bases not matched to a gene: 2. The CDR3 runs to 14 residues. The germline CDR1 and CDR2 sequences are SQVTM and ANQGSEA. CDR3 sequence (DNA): TGCAGCGTTGAACCGACAGGGGACACCGGGGAGCTGTTTTTT. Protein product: CSVEPTGDTGELFF.

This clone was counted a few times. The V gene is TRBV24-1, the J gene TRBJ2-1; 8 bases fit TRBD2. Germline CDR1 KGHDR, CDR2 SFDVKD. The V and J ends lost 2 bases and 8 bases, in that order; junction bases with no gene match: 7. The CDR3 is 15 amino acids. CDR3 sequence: CATSDSAGAKDEQFF. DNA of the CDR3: TGTGCCACCAGTGATTCAGCGGGAGCTAAGGATGAGCAGTTCTTC.